Below are 31 T cell receptor beta chains sequenced from a single sample in a study of metastatic and nonmetastatic thyroid tumors. TCRdb used MiXCR to call clones anew from the PCR reads. This table has roughly 18,000 clones, roughly 25% appearing once. Every patient underwent thyroid surgery untreated. The specimen was tumor tissue. These receptors originate from a female donor with papillary thyroid cancer or a benign thyroid nodule (not recorded which). Some clones in this sample may be carry-over from other donors' samples.

This clone is labeled medium-sized. This chain uses TRBV28 with TRBJ2-7; D possibly matches TRBD1 or TRBD2 (5 bases each). Germline CDR1 reads MDHEN; CDR2 reads SYDVKM. V dropped 5 bases and J dropped 6 bases, with 20 bases sitting between them. The CDR3 spans 15 residues. This CDR3 reads CASSPPGTNLGEQYF. As DNA, the CDR3 is TGTGCCAGCAGTCCCCCCGGGACGAACCTTGGCGAGCAGTACTTC.

This clone was seen ten or more times. This chain uses TRBV19 with TRBJ2-7; 7 positions agree with TRBD2. Germline CDR1 and CDR2: LNHDA and SQIVND (reference sequence). V lost 1 base to trimming and J lost 0 bases; unmatched junction nucleotides: 3. The CDR3 covers 15 residues. In DNA, the CDR3 is TGTGCCAGTAGTATAGGACTAGCAGCCTCCTACGAGCAGTACTTC. Amino acid sequence: CASSIGLAASYEQYF.

The V call is TRBV19, the J call TRBJ1-1; D is possibly TRBD1 (6 bases). The germline V gene has CDR1 LNHDA and CDR2 SQIVND (reference sequence). The CDR3 runs to 17 residues. V dropped 9 bases and J dropped 4 bases, with 27 bases sitting between them. CDR3 amino acids: CASAIGGWSRASTEAFF. The CDR3 region has the DNA TGTGCCAGCGCTATAGGGGGGTGGAGCAGGGCGTCCACTGAAGCTTTCTTT. Based on the CDR3 plus reference TRBV19 and TRBJ1-1, the full variable domain is DGGITQSPKYLFRKEGQNVTLSCEQNLNHDAMYWYRQDPGQGLRLIYYSQIVNDFQKGDIAEGYSVSREKKESFPLTVTSAQKNPTAFYLCASAIGGWSRASTEAFFGQGTRLTVV.

Many counts were recorded for this clone. The DNA for the CDR3 is TGTGCCAGTAGTATCAGGACTAGTTCTACAGATACGCAGTATTTT. Protein: CASSIRTSSTDTQYF. The chain is built from TRBV19 and TRBJ2-3; 7 bases align to TRBD2. Losses at the gene ends were 3 bases for V and 3 bases for J; bases not matched to a gene: 6. This CDR3 contains 15 residues. The germline CDR1 and CDR2 sequences are LNHDA and SQIVND (reference sequence).

This clone appeared many times. This could be a read error, since a much larger clone is one nucleotide away. The DNA is left out, because the CDR3 cannot be placed on it with certainty; the CDR3 is given as TCRdb lists it. J is TRBJ2-1 and V is TRBV27. CDR1 is MNHEY, CDR2 SMNVEV, per germline (reference sequence). The CDR3 has 11 residues if both end residues are counted. CDR3 residues: CASKYFGEQFF.

The CDR3 here is CAWRSRGGSGNTIYF. The CDR3 coding sequence is TGTGCCTGGAGAAGTCGAGGTGGTTCTGGAAACACCATATATTTT. J is TRBJ1-3 and V is TRBV30; D not resolved. Trimming stripped 3 bases from V and 1 base from J, with 13 bases between. The CDR3 runs 15 residues. CDR1 and CDR2 from the germline V gene are GTSNPN and SVGIG (reference sequence).

This clone showed up many times. J is TRBJ2-7 and V is TRBV28; possible D gene TRBD1, 6 bases. The germline V gene has CDR1 MDHEN and CDR2 SYDVKM. V dropped 5 bases and J dropped 0 bases, with 17 bases sitting between them. This CDR3 has 16 residues. Here the CDR3 reads CASSTERGGVSYEQYF. DNA for the CDR3: TGTGCCAGCAGTACTGAAAGAGGGGGAGTCTCCTACGAGCAGTACTTC. Using reference TRBV28 and TRBJ2-7 for the parts outside the CDR3, the full variable domain is DVKVTQSSRYLVKRTGEKVFLECVQDMDHENMFWYRQDPGLGLRLIYFSYDVKMKEKGDIPEGYSVSREKKERFSLILESASTNQTSMYLCASSTERGGVSYEQYFGPGTRLTVT.

This clone showed up many times. It may be a read error: a sequence one base away is much more abundant. The chain is built from TRBV30 and TRBJ1-5; D unclear. The V end lost 3 bases, the J end lost 4 bases, and 19 bases lay between the germline ends. This CDR3 comprises 16 residues. The germline V gene has CDR1 GTSNPN and CDR2 SVGIG (reference sequence). CDR3 in DNA: TGTGCCTGGAGCGGCGCAAGGGTTAAGGGAAATCAGCCCCAGCATTTT. Amino acids: CAWSGARVKGNQPQHF.

At least ten counts were recorded for this clone. V usage is TRBV12-3 or TRBV12-4 and J usage is TRBJ2-5, with TRBD1 matching over 7 bases. Trimming cost V 2 bases and J 3 bases; bases outside gene matches: 3. The CDR3 is 14 amino acids. The CDR3 region is CASSLRGQKETQYF. DNA of the CDR3: TGTGCCAGCAGTTTAAGGGGGCAGAAAGAGACCCAGTACTTC.

This clone was found many times. The chain carries TRBV7-3 and TRBJ2-1; no definite D call. Deletions cut 5 bases from V and 6 bases from J, with 8 bases between. Germline assignment: CDR1 SGHTA and CDR2 FQGTGA. This CDR3 region has 12 residues. The CDR3 sequence: CASSPDRNEQFF. The DNA for the CDR3 is TGTGCCAGCAGCCCAGACCGCAATGAGCAGTTCTTC.

The V gene is TRBV5-5, the J gene TRBJ1-6; no definite D call. The V and J ends lost 0 bases and 6 bases respectively, with 10 bases between them. The germline CDR1 and CDR2 sequences are SGHKS and YYEKEE (reference sequence). The CDR3 sequence is 15 residues long. The DNA for the CDR3 is TGTGCCAGCAGCTTGGGGCGGCTGATTAATTCACCCCTCCACTTT. The encoded protein is CASSLGRLINSPLHF.

This clone was counted at least ten times. This specimen includes other DNA sequences encoding the same CDR3. The chain is built from TRBV2 and TRBJ2-1; 8 bases map to TRBD2. The CDR3 contains 14 residues. CDR1 and CDR2 from the germline V gene are SNHLY and FYNNEI. J lost 8 bases, V lost 4 bases, and 7 bases had no gene match. CDR3 region: CASSGGAGVHEQFF. CDR3 DNA: TGTGCCAGCAGTGGAGGAGCGGGAGTGCATGAGCAGTTCTTC.

This clone was seen many times. This chain joins TRBV7-2 and TRBJ2-2, with D uncertain. The CDR3 extends over 14 amino acids. V was trimmed by 1 base and J by 4 bases, leaving 7 bases between them. Germline assignment: CDR1 SGHTA and CDR2 FQGNSA. CDR3 sequence: CASSLDPTTGELFF. CDR3 nucleotides: TGTGCCAGCAGCTTAGATCCGACCACCGGGGAGCTGTTTTTT.

This clone was seen many times. V and J are TRBV19 and TRBJ2-7; D not certain. This CDR3 spans 17 amino acids. Germline CDR1 and CDR2: LNHDA and SQIVND (reference sequence). Trimming removed 3 bases from V and 2 bases from J, with 20 bases in between. The CDR3 region is CASSMDGRVGSPYEQYF. In DNA, the CDR3 is TGTGCCAGTAGTATGGACGGCCGTGTGGGGTCCCCCTACGAGCAGTACTTC.

This clone has more than one count but fewer than ten. The genes are TRBV28 and TRBJ1-1; maybe TRBD1 (5 bases). The CDR3 consists of 16 residues. CDR1 MDHEN and CDR2 SYDVKM come from the germline V gene. The V and J ends lost 3 bases and 3 bases respectively, with 17 bases between them. This CDR3 reads CASSFAEGSWDTEAFF. The CDR3 nucleotides read TGTGCCAGCAGTTTTGCGGAGGGGTCTTGGGACACTGAAGCTTTCTTT.

This chain uses TRBV4-2 with TRBJ2-1; D is unresolved. Trimming left V 1 base short and J 5 bases short, with 6 bases between. The CDR3 contains 13 residues. Germline assignment: CDR1 LGHNA and CDR2 YNFKEQ. As DNA, the CDR3 is TGTGCCAGCAGCCAAGTAGCCGACAATGAGCAGTTCTTC. This codes for CASSQVADNEQFF.

The V and J genes are TRBV4-1 and TRBJ2-7, with a tentative D call TRBD2 (6 bases). The V gene lost 0 bases and the J gene lost 8 bases, with 17 bases spanning the gap. CDR3 size: 15 residues. Germline CDR1 is MGHRA and CDR2 is YSYEKL. In DNA form, the CDR3 reads TGCGCCAGCAGCCAAGAGCCCAGCGGGTACTCCCAGCAGTACTTC. Translating gives CASSQEPSGYSQQYF.

This clone ranks as medium-sized. The chain carries TRBV28 and TRBJ2-2; a weak D match, TRBD1 (6 bases). V lost 6 bases and J 0 bases, leaving 8 bases between the germline ends. The CDR3 is 14 amino acids. Germline values: CDR1 MDHEN, CDR2 SYDVKM. The chain's CDR3 is CASRDRPNTGELFF. CDR3 nucleotides: TGTGCCAGCAGGGACAGACCGAACACCGGGGAGCTGTTTTTT.

This chain links TRBV19 with TRBJ2-1; 9 bases map to TRBD1. The CDR3 has 16 amino acids. V lost 3 bases to trimming and J lost 6 bases; unmatched junction nucleotides: 9. The germline V gene encodes CDR1 LNHDA and CDR2 SQIVND (reference sequence). The CDR3 DNA follows: TGTGCCAGTAGTATCTTCGTGGGACAGGGTGTCAATGAGCAGTTCTTC. Translating gives CASSIFVGQGVNEQFF.

This clone was detected many times. V usage is TRBV4-2 and J usage is TRBJ2-7, with 10 bases lining up with TRBD2. Per germline, CDR1 LGHNA and CDR2 YNFKEQ. Germline trimming cut 4 bases from V and 0 bases from J; bases unmatched to any gene: 12. The CDR3 contains 18 residues. The CDR3 DNA reads as TGTGCCAGCAGCCCCAATGGATTAGCGGGAGGAGGCTCCTACGAGCAGTACTTC. This encodes CASSPNGLAGGGSYEQYF.

This clone was seen more than once but under ten times. The rearrangement joins TRBV24-1 to TRBJ2-5, with TRBD2 matching 7 bases. The V and J ends lost 4 bases and 6 bases, in that order; junction bases with no gene match: 7. Germline V gene data show CDR1 as KGHDR and CDR2 as SFDVKD. This CDR3 is built from 14 residues. The CDR3, as DNA: TGTGCCACCAGTGACCGCGGGAGTGGACAGACCCAGTACTTC. It codes for CATSDRGSGQTQYF.

This clone rates as medium-sized (0.01 to 0.1%). The chain recombines TRBV12-3 or TRBV12-4 with TRBJ1-2, with TRBD1 matching 10 bases. V was pared by 5 bases and J by 4 bases, with 1 base of the junction left unmatched. The CDR3 consists of 13 residues. The CDR3 reads CASSRQGAYGYTF. CDR3 bases: TGTGCCAGCAGTAGACAGGGGGCCTATGGCTACACCTTC.

Comments on this clone: Its ends do not fully match the called genes, so a read error is possible. The J gene is TRBJ2-7, the V gene TRBV12-3 or TRBV12-4, with 7 bases fitting TRBD2. This CDR3 spans 13 amino acids. The CDR3 spells CDSSTHSGNEKYF. The CDR3 DNA sequence: TGTGACAGCAGTACACACAGCGGGAACGAGAAGTACTTC.

Regarding this clone: A junction boundary mismatches the germline segment, possibly from a read error. This rearrangement joins TRBV28 to TRBJ1-4; D not certain. The germline gives CDR1 MDHEN, CDR2 SYDVKM. The CDR3 length is 15 residues. CDR3 in DNA: TGTGCCAGCAGTTTGAGTTACATGGTAGCTGAAAAACTTTTTTTT. Amino acids: CASSLSYMVAEKLFF.

In its sample, this clone ranks as medium-sized (0.01 to 0.1%). The V and J genes are TRBV28 and TRBJ2-7; maybe TRBD2 (6 bases). Germline V CDR1 and CDR2: MDHEN, SYDVKM. The CDR3 is 11 amino acids. V dropped 11 bases and J dropped 2 bases, with 10 bases sitting between them. CDR3 residues: CAVTGAYEQYF. The CDR3 DNA follows: TGTGCCGTCACGGGGGCCTACGAGCAGTACTTC.

This chain connects TRBV4-2 to TRBJ2-5; 8 bases match TRBD1. The CDR3 is 15 amino acids. From germline, CDR1 is LGHNA and CDR2 YNFKEQ. The trim removed 1 base at V and 4 bases at J, leaving 5 bases unmatched. The DNA of the CDR3 is TGTGCCAGCAGCCAAGTATCCGGGACAGGAGAGACCCAGTACTTC. Amino acids: CASSQVSGTGETQYF.

Remarks on this clone: At one of its ends the junction is not consistent with the germline gene, which may arise from a read error. The chain employs TRBV20-1 and TRBJ2-6; 8 bases line up with TRBD2. The CDR3 length is 17 residues. Per the germline V gene, CDR1 is DFQATT and CDR2 is SNEGSKA (reference sequence). The CDR3 DNA reads as TGCAGTTCTAGAGCCAGCGGGAGATCATCTGGGTCCAACGTCCTGACTTTC. Amino acid sequence: CSSRASGRSSGSNVLTF.

This chain links TRBV12-3 or TRBV12-4 with TRBJ2-1, with D possibly TRBD2 on 6 matching bases. This CDR3 comprises 14 residues. Trimming removed 2 bases at V and 10 bases at J, with 15 bases between. Here the CDR3 reads CASSLQGKGGEQFF. For the CDR3, the DNA is TGTGCCAGCAGTTTACAGGGAAAAGGAGGGGAGCAGTTCTTC.

The table lists this clone with many counts. The V call is TRBV7-3, the J call TRBJ2-3; D call uncertain. This CDR3 region has 14 residues. V was pared by 1 base and J by 0 bases, with 5 bases between. The germline CDR1 and CDR2 sequences are SGHTA and FQGTGA. CDR3 sequence: CASSLMASTDTQYF. Written as DNA, the CDR3 is TGTGCCAGCAGCTTAATGGCTAGCACAGATACGCAGTATTTT.

This clone has a count of ten or more. The gene calls are TRBV4-2 and TRBJ1-2; 9 bases are a match to TRBD1. The germline V gene encodes CDR1 LGHNA and CDR2 YNFKEQ. The CDR3 covers 17 residues. The J segment lost 3 bases and the V segment lost 4 bases, leaving 12 bases of the junction unmatched. CDR3 nucleotide sequence: TGTGCCAGCAGCCCTACCGGGACAGGGATCGAAGACTATGGCTACACCTTC. This translates into CASSPTGTGIEDYGYTF.

The chain's CDR3 is CASSNTPGGGTDTQYF. The CDR3 nucleotides read TGTGCCAGCAGCAACACGCCAGGGGGCGGGACAGATACGCAGTATTTT. The J gene is TRBJ2-3, the V gene TRBV4-2, with 8 bases that match TRBD1. The CDR3 contains 16 residues. Losses at the gene ends were 5 bases for V and 3 bases for J; bases not matched to a gene: 10. Germline CDR1 reads LGHNA; CDR2 reads YNFKEQ.